The clone carrying this T cell receptor beta chain was found a few times. Primers used in a second PCR of roughly 6 to 11 cycles were a sample-barcoded 5' primer and a J-beta primer mix. Each CDR3 protein is one row after TCRdb ran MiXCR on the 5' RACE reads. The table includes hundreds of thousands of distinct CDR3 sequences, around 25% detected once. V was trimmed by 2 bases and J by 8 bases, leaving 33 bases between them. The CDR3 is made up of 20 amino acids. The source of the sample is a study of blood T cells in healthy people across ages. The same specimen was also included in a second study, on T cells of mothers and their children.

The TCR originated in a boy aged 10-17 years in good health. Material for sequencing was blood. The J gene is TRBJ1-2, the V gene TRBV12-3 or TRBV12-4; D remains unclear. The CDR3 coding sequence is TGTGCCAGCAGTTTATTGGGTGGTATCGGGTCAGGATCCTTCCTTGTCGGCTACACCTTC. Protein product: CASSLLGGIGSGSFLVGYTF.